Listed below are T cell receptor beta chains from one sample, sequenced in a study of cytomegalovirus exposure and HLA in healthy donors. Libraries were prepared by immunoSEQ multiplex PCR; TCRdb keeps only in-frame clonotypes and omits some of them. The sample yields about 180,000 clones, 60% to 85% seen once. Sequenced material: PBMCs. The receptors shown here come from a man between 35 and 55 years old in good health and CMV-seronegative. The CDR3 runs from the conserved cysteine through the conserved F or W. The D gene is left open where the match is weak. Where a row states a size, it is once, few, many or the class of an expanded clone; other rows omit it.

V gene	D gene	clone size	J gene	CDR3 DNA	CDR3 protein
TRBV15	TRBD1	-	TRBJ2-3	TGTGCCACCAGCAGTAGAAAGACAGGGCCAGGGAGAGATACGCAGTATTTT	CATSSRKTGPGRDTQYF
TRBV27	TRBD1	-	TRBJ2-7	TGTGCCAGCGGGACAGGGGGTTACGAGCAGTACTTC	CASGTGGYEQYF
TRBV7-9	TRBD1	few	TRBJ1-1	TGTGCCAGCAGCTTAACCGGGACAGCCACTGAAGCTTTCTTT	CASSLTGTATEAFF
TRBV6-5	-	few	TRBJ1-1	TGTGCCAGCAGTCGACAGGATCGGAACACTGAAGCTTTCTTT	CASSRQDRNTEAFF
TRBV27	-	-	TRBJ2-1	TGTGCCAGCATCGACGGACTCGACAATGAGCAGTTCTTC	CASIDGLDNEQFF
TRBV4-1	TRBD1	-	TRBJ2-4	TGCGCCAGCAGCCGTAGTTCCGGGGACAGGCAGTACTTC	CASSRSSGDRQYF
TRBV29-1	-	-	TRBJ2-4	TGCAGCGTTGAAGTGGGGGGGCGAGTTCAGTACTTC	CSVEVGGRVQYF
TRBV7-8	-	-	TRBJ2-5	TGTGCCAGCAGCTTACAGGAGACCCAGTACTTC	CASSLQETQYF
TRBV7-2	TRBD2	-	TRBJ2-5	TGTGCCAGCAGCTTTAGACTAGCGGAAGAGACCCAGTACTTC	CASSFRLAEETQYF
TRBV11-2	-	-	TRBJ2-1	TGTGCCAGCAGCTTAGGGACTGCCACTAATGAGCAGTTCTTC	CASSLGTATNEQFF
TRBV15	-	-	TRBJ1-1	TGTGCCACCAGCAGAGGTAGCCACGGGAACACTGAAGCTTTCTTT	CATSRGSHGNTEAFF
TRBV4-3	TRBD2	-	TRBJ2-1	TGCGCCAGCAGCCAAGATTGGATAGCGGGAGGGCCTGGATACCACAATGAGCAGTTCTTC	CASSQDWIAGGPGYHNEQFF
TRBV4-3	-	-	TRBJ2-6	TGCGCCAGCAGCCGAAGTGCAGGGAATACGGGGGCCAACGTCCTGACTTTC	CASSRSAGNTGANVLTF
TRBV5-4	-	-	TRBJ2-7	TGTGCCAGCAGAAACCCCGAGCGGGCAGACTCCTACGAGCAGTACTTC	CASRNPERADSYEQYF
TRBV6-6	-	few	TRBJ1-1	TGTGCCAGCAGTTACTCTGGGGGGAGGACTGAAGCTTTCTTT	CASSYSGGRTEAFF
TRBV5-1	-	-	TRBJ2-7	TGCGCCAGCAGCCCGTCGTGGAGTGGCGAGCAGTACTTC	CASSPSWSGEQYF
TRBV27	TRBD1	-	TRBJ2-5	TGTGCCAGCAGTTTTTTGGGGACAGAAGAGACCCAGTACTTC	CASSFLGTEETQYF
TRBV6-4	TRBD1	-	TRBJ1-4	TGTGCCAAAGGGGGTGAGGGGGCGGGCGAAAAACTGTTTTTT	CAKGGEGAGEKLFF
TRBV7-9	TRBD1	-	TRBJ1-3	TGTGCCAGCAGCCGCGACAGGGGAAGAGGAAACACCATATATTTT	CASSRDRGRGNTIYF
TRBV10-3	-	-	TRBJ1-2	TGTGCCATCAGTGACAGGGGCTCTGGCTACACCTTC	CAISDRGSGYTF
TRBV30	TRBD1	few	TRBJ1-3	TGTGCCTGGACCCTGAGGGACAGGGGTCCTTTCCATGGAAACACCATATATTTT	CAWTLRDRGPFHGNTIYF
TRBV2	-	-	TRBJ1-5	TGTGCCAGCAAAGGGGAGGGAACGAAGCCCCAGCATTTT	CASKGEGTKPQHF
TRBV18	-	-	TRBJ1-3	TGTGCCAGCTCACCACGGGGGGAGAGCTCTGGAAACACCATATATTTT	CASSPRGESSGNTIYF
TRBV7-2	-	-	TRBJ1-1	TGTGCCAGCAGCTCAACAGGGTGGGTAGAAGCTTTCTTT	CASSSTGWVEAFF